Presented here are 3 T cell receptor beta chains from one specimen sequenced in a study of T cell changes during pregnancy in multiple sclerosis. TCRdb's copy holds only in-frame clones and misses some; the assay was immunoSEQ multiplex PCR. The top ten clones hold about 1% of a sample with tens of thousands of clones, 89% of them seen once. Sequencing was performed on peripheral blood, taken in the first trimester of pregnancy. The receptors shown here come from a female donor in good health, enrolled as a control in a pregnancy study.

V and J are TRBV4-1 and TRBJ1-5, with D uncertain. CDR1 and CDR2 from the germline V gene are MGHRA and YSYEKL. CDR3 length: 13 amino acids. V lost 4 bases and J lost 4, with 8 bases in between. CDR3 in amino acids: CASSPPGNQPQHF. The CDR3 DNA reads as TGCGCCAGCAGCCCCCCCGGGAATCAGCCCCAGCATTTT.

The chain links TRBV6-5 to TRBJ1-1; 8 bases align to TRBD1. Per germline, CDR1 MNHEY and CDR2 SVGAGI. CDR3 length: 13 residues. J lost 8 bases, V lost 5 bases, and 7 bases had no gene match. DNA of the CDR3: TGTGCCAGCAGTCTGACAGGGGACCCCGAAGCTTTCTTT. Its translation is CASSLTGDPEAFF.

The genes are TRBV7-8 and TRBJ2-2; TRBD1 agrees at 8 bases. This CDR3 spans 17 amino acids. Germline V lookup: CDR1 SGHVS, CDR2 FQNEAQ. Losses at the gene ends were 4 bases for V and 1 base for J; bases not matched to a gene: 8. CDR3 residues: CASSSLSGTGNTGELFF. The CDR3 DNA reads as TGTGCCAGCAGCTCACTCTCCGGGACAGGGAACACCGGGGAGCTGTTTTTT.